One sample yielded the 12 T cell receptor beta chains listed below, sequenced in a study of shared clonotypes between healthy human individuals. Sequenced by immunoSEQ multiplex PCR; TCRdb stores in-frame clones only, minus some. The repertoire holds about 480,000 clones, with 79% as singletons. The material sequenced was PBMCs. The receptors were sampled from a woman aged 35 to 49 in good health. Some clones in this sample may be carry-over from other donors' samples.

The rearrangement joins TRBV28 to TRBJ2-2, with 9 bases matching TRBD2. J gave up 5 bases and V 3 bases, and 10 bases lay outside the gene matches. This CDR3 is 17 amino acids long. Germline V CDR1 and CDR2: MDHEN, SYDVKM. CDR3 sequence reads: CASSLMVAGDQTGELFF. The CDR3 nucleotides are TGTGCCAGCAGTTTGATGGTAGCGGGAGATCAAACCGGGGAGCTGTTTTTT.

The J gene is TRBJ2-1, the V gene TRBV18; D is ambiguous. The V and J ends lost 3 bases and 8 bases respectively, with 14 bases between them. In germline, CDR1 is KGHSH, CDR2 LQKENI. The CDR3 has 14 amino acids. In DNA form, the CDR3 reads TGTGCCAGCTCACCGCCCGCAGTTTTGTATGAGCAGTTCTTC. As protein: CASSPPAVLYEQFF.

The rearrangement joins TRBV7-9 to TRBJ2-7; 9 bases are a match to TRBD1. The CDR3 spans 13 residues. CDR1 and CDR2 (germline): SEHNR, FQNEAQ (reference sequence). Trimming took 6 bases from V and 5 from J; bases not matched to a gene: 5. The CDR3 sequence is CASRGQGFHEQYF. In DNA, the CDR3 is TGTGCCAGCAGGGGACAGGGCTTCCACGAGCAGTACTTC. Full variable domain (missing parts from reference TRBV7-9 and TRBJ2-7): DTGVSQNPRHKITKRGQNVTFRCDPISEHNRLYWYRQTLGQGPEFLTYFQNEAQLEKSRLLSDRFSAERPKGSFSTLEIQRTEQGDSAMYLCASRGQGFHEQYFGPGTRLTVT.

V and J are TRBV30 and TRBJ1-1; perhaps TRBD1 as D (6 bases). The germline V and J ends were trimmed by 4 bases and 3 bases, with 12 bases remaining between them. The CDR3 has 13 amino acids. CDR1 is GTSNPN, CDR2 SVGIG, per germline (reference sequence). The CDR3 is CAWMRGWDTEAFF. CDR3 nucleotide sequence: TGTGCCTGGATGAGGGGGTGGGACACTGAAGCTTTCTTT.

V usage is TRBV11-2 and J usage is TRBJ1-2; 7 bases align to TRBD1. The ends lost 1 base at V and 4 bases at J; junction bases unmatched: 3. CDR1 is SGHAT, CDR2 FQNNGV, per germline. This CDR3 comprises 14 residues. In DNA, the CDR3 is TGTGCCAGCAGCTTAGGGTCAGGGGGCTATGGCTACACCTTC. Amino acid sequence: CASSLGSGGYGYTF.

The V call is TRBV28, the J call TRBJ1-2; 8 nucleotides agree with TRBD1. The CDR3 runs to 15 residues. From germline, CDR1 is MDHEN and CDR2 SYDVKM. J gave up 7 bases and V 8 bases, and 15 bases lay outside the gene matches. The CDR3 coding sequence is TGTGCCAGCCGAGGAGCCGGGACAGGACTTGGTGGCTACACCTTC. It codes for CASRGAGTGLGGYTF.

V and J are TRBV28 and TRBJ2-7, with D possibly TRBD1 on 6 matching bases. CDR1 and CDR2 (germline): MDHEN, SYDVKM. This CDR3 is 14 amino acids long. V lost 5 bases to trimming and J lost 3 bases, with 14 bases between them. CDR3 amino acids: CASSPSQGYYEQYF. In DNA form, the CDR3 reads TGTGCCAGCAGTCCCTCACAGGGATACTACGAGCAGTACTTC.

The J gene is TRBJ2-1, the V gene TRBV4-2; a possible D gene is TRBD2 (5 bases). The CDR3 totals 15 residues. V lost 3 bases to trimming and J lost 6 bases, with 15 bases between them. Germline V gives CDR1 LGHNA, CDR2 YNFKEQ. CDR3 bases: TGTGCCAGCAGCCACGGGATTTTAACCTCCAATGAGCAGTTCTTC. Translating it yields CASSHGILTSNEQFF.

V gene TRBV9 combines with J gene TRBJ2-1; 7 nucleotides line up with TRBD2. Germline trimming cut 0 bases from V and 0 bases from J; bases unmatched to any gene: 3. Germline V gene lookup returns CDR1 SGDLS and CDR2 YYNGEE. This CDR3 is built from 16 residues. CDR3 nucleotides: TGTGCCAGCAGCGTAGCCGGCGGGAGCTCCTACAATGAGCAGTTCTTC. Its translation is CASSVAGGSSYNEQFF.

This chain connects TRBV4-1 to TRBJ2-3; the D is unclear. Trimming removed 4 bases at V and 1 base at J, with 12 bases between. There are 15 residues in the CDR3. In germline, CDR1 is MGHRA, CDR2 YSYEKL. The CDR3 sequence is CASSLIGSRTDTQYF. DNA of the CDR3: TGCGCCAGCAGCCTTATAGGGTCTCGCACAGATACGCAGTATTTT.

The CDR3 is CAISESGQKGETQYF. CDR3 DNA sequence: TGTGCCATCAGTGAGTCGGGACAGAAAGGAGAGACCCAGTACTTC. This chain links TRBV10-3 with TRBJ2-5; the match to TRBD1 covers 7 bases. With V trimmed by 0 bases and J by 4 bases, 5 bases remained unmatched. In germline, CDR1 is ENHRY, CDR2 SYGVKD. This CDR3 has 15 amino acids.

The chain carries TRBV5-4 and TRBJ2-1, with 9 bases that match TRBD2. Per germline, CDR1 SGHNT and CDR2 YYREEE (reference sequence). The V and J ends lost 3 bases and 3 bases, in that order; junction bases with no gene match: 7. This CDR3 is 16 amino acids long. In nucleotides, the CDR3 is TGTGCCAGCAGCTCTAGGCGGGAGGGGATCTACAATGAGCAGTTCTTC. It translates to CASSSRREGIYNEQFF.